The rows below give T cell receptor beta chains drawn from one sample of a study of graft-versus-host responses after intestinal transplantation. Repertoires were generated with immunoSEQ multiplex PCR, while TCRdb's copy carries only in-frame clones and drops some. The data contain tens of thousands of clones, about 90% of them seen just once; the ten biggest clones take up 11%. Here the sequenced sample was PBMCs, taken approximately 460 days after intestinal transplantation. These receptors came from a human patient who received an intestinal transplant, so some T cells may come from the graft donor. CDR3s include the opening cysteine and the closing phenylalanine or tryptophan. The order of the fields is CDR3 protein, CDR3 DNA, clone size, J gene, V gene, D gene. The D gene is left open where the match is weak. The listing skips clone size in some rows; elsewhere it reads once, few, many or a size class.

CDR3 protein: CASSSAGGWRETQYF; CDR3 DNA: TGTGCCAGCAGCTCCGCGGGGGGCTGGCGGGAGACCCAGTACTTC; clone size: once; J gene: TRBJ2-5; V gene: TRBV11-2; D gene: TRBD2
CDR3 protein: CASSQGRRETQYF; CDR3 DNA: TGCGCCAGCAGCCAGGGGCGCCGGGAGACCCAGTACTTC; clone size: .; J gene: TRBJ2-5; V gene: TRBV4-3; D gene: .
CDR3 protein: CASSLAVLADTQYF; CDR3 DNA: TGCGCCAGCAGCTTGGCCGTCTTGGCCGATACGCAGTATTTT; clone size: .; J gene: TRBJ2-3; V gene: TRBV5-1; D gene: .
CDR3 protein: CASNVPQADTEAFF; CDR3 DNA: TGTGCCAGCAACGTGCCCCAGGCAGACACTGAAGCTTTCTTT; clone size: .; J gene: TRBJ1-1; V gene: TRBV5-6; D gene: .
CDR3 protein: CASSRYGTNTGELFF; CDR3 DNA: TGTGCCAGCAGTCGCTACGGGACAAACACCGGGGAGCTGTTTTTT; clone size: .; J gene: TRBJ2-2; V gene: TRBV7-3; D gene: .
CDR3 protein: CASSWGQKVVTQYF; CDR3 DNA: TGTGCCAGCAGCTGGGGACAGAAGGTCGTGACCCAGTACTTC; clone size: .; J gene: TRBJ2-5; V gene: TRBV7-2; D gene: TRBD1
CDR3 protein: CASSLSQRGGRDTQYF; CDR3 DNA: TGCGCCAGCAGCTTGAGTCAGCGGGGGGGCCGAGATACGCAGTATTTT; clone size: .; J gene: TRBJ2-3; V gene: TRBV5-1; D gene: TRBD2
CDR3 protein: CAWASGPYNSPLHF; CDR3 DNA: TGTGCCTGGGCCTCAGGGCCCTATAATTCACCCCTCCACTTT; clone size: .; J gene: TRBJ1-6; V gene: TRBV30; D gene: .
CDR3 protein: CASSSQRPQGETQYF; CDR3 DNA: TGTGCCAGCAGCTCCCAGCGACCTCAAGGGGAGACCCAGTACTTC; clone size: .; J gene: TRBJ2-5; V gene: TRBV7-9; D gene: .
CDR3 protein: CASSPPDSRLAYGYTF; CDR3 DNA: TGTGCCAGCTCACCACCGGACAGCCGCCTCGCCTATGGCTACACCTTC; clone size: .; J gene: TRBJ1-2; V gene: TRBV18; D gene: .
CDR3 protein: CASSIQGGGYEQYF; CDR3 DNA: TGTGCCAGTAGTATTCAAGGGGGGGGCTACGAGCAGTACTTC; clone size: .; J gene: TRBJ2-7; V gene: TRBV19; D gene: .
CDR3 protein: CASSLQGLSWNTEAFF; CDR3 DNA: TGTGCCAGCAGCTTGCAGGGGTTGTCCTGGAACACTGAAGCTTTCTTT; clone size: .; J gene: TRBJ1-1; V gene: TRBV7-9; D gene: .
CDR3 protein: CASSAPGSTGALTEAFF; CDR3 DNA: TGTGCCAGCAGCGCCCCGGGGTCAACCGGGGCCCTGACTGAAGCTTTCTTT; clone size: .; J gene: TRBJ1-1; V gene: TRBV9; D gene: .
CDR3 protein: CASSKGAGCRAETQYF; CDR3 DNA: TGTGCCAGCAGCAAAGGGGCAGGGTGCCGTGCGGAGACCCAGTACTTC; clone size: .; J gene: TRBJ2-5; V gene: TRBV21-1; D gene: .
CDR3 protein: CASTDRTYSGNTIYF; CDR3 DNA: TGTGCCAGCACCGACAGGACCTACTCTGGAAACACCATATATTTT; clone size: .; J gene: TRBJ1-3; V gene: TRBV6-1; D gene: .
CDR3 protein: CASSLSGTSGRGIIETQYF; CDR3 DNA: TGTGCCAGCAGTTTATCGGGGACTAGCGGGAGGGGGATCATAGAGACCCAGTACTTC; clone size: .; J gene: TRBJ2-5; V gene: TRBV28; D gene: TRBD2
CDR3 protein: CAWRGRTGGKNIQYF; CDR3 DNA: TGTGCCTGGAGAGGAAGGACAGGGGGCAAAAACATTCAGTACTTC; clone size: .; J gene: TRBJ2-4; V gene: TRBV30; D gene: TRBD1
CDR3 protein: CASSPALTGELFF; CDR3 DNA: TGTGCCAGCAGCCCGGCGCTTACCGGGGAGCTGTTTTTT; clone size: few; J gene: TRBJ2-2; V gene: TRBV7-3; D gene: .
CDR3 protein: CASSPTGTADSGANVLTF; CDR3 DNA: TGTGCCAGCTCACCAACCGGGACAGCCGACTCTGGGGCCAACGTCCTGACTTTC; clone size: .; J gene: TRBJ2-6; V gene: TRBV18; D gene: TRBD1
CDR3 protein: CASSLLSAGNTIYF; CDR3 DNA: TGTGCCAGCAGCTTACTTAGTGCAGGAAACACCATATATTTT; clone size: once; J gene: TRBJ1-3; V gene: TRBV11-2; D gene: .
CDR3 protein: CASSRPGLVNEQFF; CDR3 DNA: TGTGCCAGCAGTCGTCCAGGGTTAGTAAATGAGCAGTTCTTC; clone size: .; J gene: TRBJ2-1; V gene: TRBV28; D gene: .
CDR3 protein: CASSSRALNTEAFF; CDR3 DNA: TGTGCCAGCAGTTCCCGGGCCCTGAACACTGAAGCTTTCTTT; clone size: .; J gene: TRBJ1-1; V gene: TRBV6-5; D gene: .
CDR3 protein: CASSESKGGGSTF; CDR3 DNA: TGCGCCAGCAGTGAGTCGAAGGGCGGAGGGTCCACCTTC; clone size: .; J gene: TRBJ1-2; V gene: TRBV10-1; D gene: .
CDR3 protein: CASRQQSSGANVLTF; CDR3 DNA: TGTGCCAGCAGACAACAGAGCTCTGGGGCCAACGTCCTGACTTTC; clone size: few; J gene: TRBJ2-6; V gene: TRBV2; D gene: .
CDR3 protein: CASTSRDNSGNTIYF; CDR3 DNA: TGTGCCAGCACCAGCCGGGACAACTCTGGAAACACCATATATTTT; clone size: .; J gene: TRBJ1-3; V gene: TRBV5-5; D gene: .
CDR3 protein: CASSRRNTRDTQYF; CDR3 DNA: TGTGCCAGCAGCCGGAGGAATACTCGCGATACGCAGTATTTT; clone size: .; J gene: TRBJ2-3; V gene: TRBV2; D gene: .
CDR3 protein: CASSYNLVGNEQFF; CDR3 DNA: TGTGCCAGCAGTTACAATCTAGTCGGTAATGAGCAGTTCTTC; clone size: .; J gene: TRBJ2-1; V gene: TRBV6-5; D gene: .
CDR3 protein: CASKKDSLNYEQYF; CDR3 DNA: TGTGCCAGCAAAAAGGACAGCCTTAACTACGAGCAGTACTTC; clone size: .; J gene: TRBJ2-7; V gene: TRBV6-4; D gene: .
CDR3 protein: CASSAGSGNTIYF; CDR3 DNA: TGCGCCAGCAGCGCAGGGTCAGGAAACACCATATATTTT; clone size: .; J gene: TRBJ1-3; V gene: TRBV5-1; D gene: .
CDR3 protein: CASSLVAAGDEQFF; CDR3 DNA: TGCGCCAGCAGCTTGGTAGCGGCAGGGGATGAGCAGTTCTTC; clone size: .; J gene: TRBJ2-1; V gene: TRBV5-1; D gene: .
CDR3 protein: CASSLEQGTGEKLFF; CDR3 DNA: TGTGCCAGCAGCCTAGAACAGGGCACCGGTGAAAAACTGTTTTTT; clone size: .; J gene: TRBJ1-4; V gene: TRBV13; D gene: .
CDR3 protein: CASSLSPGAGEQYF; CDR3 DNA: TGTGCCAGCAGCTTGTCGCCGGGAGCGGGGGAGCAGTACTTC; clone size: .; J gene: TRBJ2-7; V gene: TRBV5-6; D gene: TRBD2
CDR3 protein: CAISAGASTDTQYF; CDR3 DNA: TGTGCCATCAGTGCGGGAGCTAGCACAGATACGCAGTATTTT; clone size: .; J gene: TRBJ2-3; V gene: TRBV10-3; D gene: .
CDR3 protein: CASSLGLVSREGTDTQYF; CDR3 DNA: TGTGCCAGCAGCTTAGGCCTTGTTTCGCGGGAGGGCACAGATACGCAGTATTTT; clone size: .; J gene: TRBJ2-3; V gene: TRBV7-2; D gene: TRBD2
CDR3 protein: CASSLDGRNQPQHF; CDR3 DNA: TGTGCCAGCAGCTTGGACGGGCGCAATCAGCCCCAGCATTTT; clone size: .; J gene: TRBJ1-5; V gene: TRBV5-4; D gene: .